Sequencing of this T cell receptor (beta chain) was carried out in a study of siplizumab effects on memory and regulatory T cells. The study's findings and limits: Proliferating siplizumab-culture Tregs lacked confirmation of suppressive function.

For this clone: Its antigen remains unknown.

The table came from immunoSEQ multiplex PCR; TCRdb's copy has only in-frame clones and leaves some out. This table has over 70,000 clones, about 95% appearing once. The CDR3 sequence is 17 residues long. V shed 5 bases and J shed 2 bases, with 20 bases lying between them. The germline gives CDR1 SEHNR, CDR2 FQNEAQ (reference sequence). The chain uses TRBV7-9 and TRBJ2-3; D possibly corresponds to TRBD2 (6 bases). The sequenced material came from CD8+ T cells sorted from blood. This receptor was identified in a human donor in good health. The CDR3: CASSPVAGPTYTDTQYF. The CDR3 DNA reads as TGTGCCAGCAGCCCAGTGGCGGGACCTACCTACACAGATACGCAGTATTTT. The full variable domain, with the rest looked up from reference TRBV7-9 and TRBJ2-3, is DTGVSQNPRHKITKRGQNVTFRCDPISEHNRLYWYRQTLGQGPEFLTYFQNEAQLEKSRLLSDRFSAERPKGSFSTLEIQRTEQGDSAMYLCASSPVAGPTYTDTQYFGPGTRLTVL.